The text below deals with one T cell receptor beta chain. With V trimmed by 1 base and J by 0 bases, 9 bases remained unmatched. Per the germline V gene, CDR1 is SGHRS and CDR2 is YFSETQ. The CDR3 has 20 residues. These data come from a study of T cell changes during pregnancy in multiple sclerosis. TCRdb's copy holds only in-frame clones and misses some; the assay was immunoSEQ multiplex PCR. The sample contains tens of thousands of clones, about nine tenths of which appear only once. The receptor was isolated from a female donor with multiple sclerosis, enrolled in a pregnancy study. The material sequenced was CD8+ T cells from peripheral blood mononuclear cells, taken before pregnancy. The J gene is TRBJ2-1, the V gene TRBV5-1; TRBD2 aligns across 14 bases. DNA of the CDR3: TGCGCCAGCAGCTTGAAAGGACTAGCGGGAGGACTTAGCTCCTACAATGAGCAGTTCTTC. Protein sequence: CASSLKGLAGGLSSYNEQFF.